The 16 T cell receptor beta chains given below trace back to one sample, sequenced in a study of T cells after yellow fever vaccination. MiXCR, run by TCRdb on the 5' RACE reads, gives a single entry per CDR3 protein. The table lists 300,000 or so distinct CDR3 sequences, 7% to 10% of them singletons. The specimen comprised PBMCs, sampled 35 to 50 days after the first yellow fever vaccination. These receptor sequences come from a man aged 18 to 29 who received the YFV17D yellow fever vaccine.

This clonotype was seen a handful of times. The chain has TRBV5-1 and TRBJ2-1; maybe TRBD1 (6 bases). This CDR3 region has 16 residues. The V and J ends lost 0 bases and 4 bases respectively, with 14 bases between them. CDR1 SGHRS and CDR2 YFSETQ come from the germline V gene. The CDR3 loop is CASSLDTGFPYNEQFF. The CDR3 DNA follows: TGCGCCAGCAGCTTGGACACAGGGTTCCCTTACAATGAGCAGTTCTTC. The variable domain in full, completed from reference TRBV5-1 and TRBJ2-1, reads KAGVTQTPRYLIKTRGQQVTLSCSPISGHRSVSWYQQTPGQGLQFLFEYFSETQRNKGNFPGRFSGRQFSNSRSEMNVSTLELGDSALYLCASSLDTGFPYNEQFFGPGTRLTVL.

This clonotype was detected a few times. This chain joins TRBV7-9 and TRBJ2-2, with D unresolved. The V and J ends lost 1 base and 0 bases respectively, with 12 bases between them. There are 17 residues in the CDR3. The germline V gene encodes CDR1 SEHNR and CDR2 FQNEAQ (reference sequence). CDR3 nucleotide sequence: TGTGCCAGCAGCTTAGAGGTTGTGGCACCGAACACCGGGGAGCTGTTTTTT. It specifies CASSLEVVAPNTGELFF.

The chain joins TRBV5-1 to TRBJ2-3; no clear D. The CDR3 has 13 amino acids. The germline CDR1 and CDR2 sequences are SGHRS and YFSETQ. V shed 6 bases and J shed 0 bases, with 8 bases lying between them. The CDR3 DNA reads as TGCGCCAGCAAAATCGAGAGCACAGATACGCAGTATTTT. This encodes CASKIESTDTQYF.

This clonotype was seen ten or more times. The chain uses TRBV6-5 and TRBJ2-7; possibly TRBD1 for D (6 bases). The V end lost 4 bases, the J end lost 2 bases, and 12 bases lay between the germline ends. The germline CDR1 and CDR2 sequences are MNHEY and SVGAGI. CDR3 length: 14 amino acids. In DNA, the CDR3 is TGTGCCAGCAGTTTCACCAGGGACACCTACGAGCAGTACGTC. This translates into CASSFTRDTYEQYV.

This chain uses TRBV5-1 with TRBJ1-3; 7 bases agree with TRBD1. The trim removed 4 bases at V and 0 bases at J, leaving 16 bases unmatched. The CDR3 is made up of 19 amino acids. Germline V gene lookup returns CDR1 SGHRS and CDR2 YFSETQ. The CDR3 loop is CASSPEGTAVMSSGNTIYF. The CDR3 bases are TGCGCCAGCAGCCCGGAGGGGACAGCCGTGATGAGCTCTGGAAACACCATATATTTT. The complete variable domain, with remaining parts taken from reference TRBV5-1 and TRBJ1-3, reads KAGVTQTPRYLIKTRGQQVTLSCSPISGHRSVSWYQQTPGQGLQFLFEYFSETQRNKGNFPGRFSGRQFSNSRSEMNVSTLELGDSALYLCASSPEGTAVMSSGNTIYFGEGSWLTVV.

This clonotype has just a few counts. This chain uses TRBV4-2 with TRBJ2-5; tentatively, D is TRBD1 or TRBD2 (6 bases each). Trimming pared 4 bases from V and 4 bases from J, leaving 16 bases between. CDR1 is LGHNA, CDR2 YNFKEQ, per germline. The CDR3 length is 15 residues. CDR3 loop: CASSPGGGNTETQYF. The CDR3 nucleotides are TGTGCCAGCAGCCCAGGAGGGGGAAATACAGAGACCCAGTACTTC.

DNA for the CDR3: TGCAGTGCTAGGTGGGGAGATAGTCAGCCCCAGCATTTT. Protein product: CSARWGDSQPQHF. This rearrangement joins TRBV20-1 to TRBJ1-5; D is unclear. Trimming took off 3 bases at V and 6 bases at J, with 12 bases between the two ends. The CDR3 has 13 amino acids. Per the germline V gene, CDR1 is DFQATT and CDR2 is SNEGSKA (reference sequence).

The gene calls are TRBV29-1 and TRBJ2-1, with a weak D call TRBD2 (5 bases). The CDR3 totals 12 residues. CDR1 and CDR2 from the germline V gene are SQVTM and ANQGSEA. The CDR3 region has the DNA TGCGCCGGACGAGGGAACGAGAATGAGCAGTTCTTC. Protein: CAGRGNENEQFF.

This clonotype was counted many times. This chain uses TRBV5-1 with TRBJ1-1; unclear D gene. The V end lost 5 bases, the J end lost 0 bases, and 5 bases lay between the germline ends. The CDR3 spans 12 residues. The V gene's germline CDR1 is SGHRS and CDR2 YFSETQ. This CDR3 is CASSSMNTEAFF. CDR3 bases: TGCGCCAGCAGTTCGATGAACACTGAAGCTTTCTTT. The entire variable domain, with the rest obtained from reference TRBV5-1 and TRBJ1-1, is as follows: KAGVTQTPRYLIKTRGQQVTLSCSPISGHRSVSWYQQTPGQGLQFLFEYFSETQRNKGNFPGRFSGRQFSNSRSEMNVSTLELGDSALYLCASSSMNTEAFFGQGTRLTVV.

This clonotype was observed a handful of times. This chain joins TRBV3-1 and TRBJ1-5, with D unclear. The CDR3 is 13 residues long. Germline V CDR1 and CDR2: LGHDT, YNNKEL (reference sequence). The V gene lost 4 bases and the J gene lost 9 bases, with 13 bases spanning the gap. DNA of the CDR3: TGTGCCAGCAGCCCCCGGCCCGCGGGGCCCCAGCATTTT. This encodes CASSPRPAGPQHF.

This clonotype was observed a few times. The chain couples TRBV3-1 to TRBJ1-2; no reliable D call. Germline CDR1 and CDR2: LGHDT and YNNKEL (reference sequence). Between the trimmed V and J ends, which lost 4 bases and 8 bases, there was a span of 14 bases. The CDR3 loop spans 13 amino acids. The CDR3 loop is CASSPLHSTGYTF. In DNA form, the CDR3 reads TGTGCCAGCAGCCCCTTGCACAGCACCGGCTACACCTTC. The full variable domain, its missing parts supplied by reference TRBV3-1 and TRBJ1-2, is DTAVSQTPKYLVTQMGNDKSIKCEQNLGHDTMYWYKQDSKKFLKIMFSYNNKELIINETVPNRFSPKSPDKAHLNLHINSLELGDSAVYFCASSPLHSTGYTFGSGTRLTVV.

The chain is built from TRBV12-3 or TRBV12-4 and TRBJ2-1, with 8 bases identical to TRBD1. V lost 3 bases to trimming and J lost 10 bases; unmatched junction nucleotides: 5. The CDR3 loop spans 13 amino acids. The DNA of the CDR3 is TGTGCCAGCAGTTTGACAGGGGTAGGAGAGCAGTTCTTC. It codes for CASSLTGVGEQFF.

The rearrangement uses TRBV11-2 and TRBJ2-3; either TRBD1 or TRBD2 may fit D (5 bases each). This CDR3 has 16 amino acids. V was trimmed by 3 bases and J by 3 bases, leaving 16 bases between them. The V gene's germline CDR1 is SGHAT and CDR2 FQNNGV. The CDR3 here is CASSFGTRGATDTQYF. The DNA of the CDR3 is TGTGCCAGCAGCTTCGGGACCCGAGGTGCTACAGATACGCAGTATTTT.

This clonotype appeared a few times. The gene calls are TRBV7-9 and TRBJ2-1, with 9 bases matching TRBD2. Germline trimming cut 2 bases from V and 2 bases from J; bases unmatched to any gene: 4. CDR1 SEHNR and CDR2 FQNEAQ come from the germline V gene (reference sequence). This CDR3 region has 16 residues. CDR3 bases: TGTGCCAGCAGCTTATCCCTAGCGGGGACCTACAATGAGCAGTTCTTC. Its protein product is CASSLSLAGTYNEQFF.

This chain uses TRBV3-1 with TRBJ2-5; 7 nucleotides match TRBD2. CDR3 length: 15 residues. V lost 4 bases to trimming and J lost 1 base; unmatched junction nucleotides: 6. Germline V gene data show CDR1 as LGHDT and CDR2 as YNNKEL (reference sequence). The CDR3 nucleotides are TGTGCCAGCAGCCCGGGACTACAAGTCCAAGAGACCCAGTACTTC. It translates to CASSPGLQVQETQYF.

This clonotype appeared a few times. The chain links TRBV5-4 to TRBJ2-7; 13 bases match TRBD2. The germline gives CDR1 SGHNT, CDR2 YYREEE (reference sequence). J lost 2 bases, V lost 3 bases, and 5 bases had no gene match. The CDR3 has 16 amino acids. Here the CDR3 DNA reads TGTGCCAGCAGCTACGGACTAGCGGGGGCCGCCTACGAGCAGTACTTC. As protein: CASSYGLAGAAYEQYF. Looking up the rest from reference TRBV5-4 and TRBJ2-7 gives the full variable domain: ETGVTQSPTHLIKTRGQQVTLRCSSQSGHNTVSWYQQALGQGPQFIFQYYREEENGRGNFPPRFSGLQFPNYSSELNVNALELDDSALYLCASSYGLAGAAYEQYFGPGTRLTVT.